This entry is about one T cell receptor (beta chain). Antigen unknown. This entry comes from a study of T cells expressing NK-cell markers. Across the study: Sorted CD3+CD56+NKG2C+, CD3+CD56+NKG2C- and CD3+CD56-NKG2C+ T cells provided the TCR beta repertoires. Broader study findings: Dominant NKG2C+ clonotype frequencies of about 1.0-8% of CD8+ T cells were measured in five or six donors.

For each CDR3 protein, TCRdb gives one entry from its re-call of the 5' RACE reads, without DNA. The table lists 150,000 to 180,000 distinct CDR3 sequences. This clonotype originated in a woman aged 45 to 65 in good health. The sequencing sample was made of blood T cells: a sorted CD56 or NKG2C T cell subset, CD4+ or CD8+ T cells, or bulk PBMC T cells (not recorded which).

This CDR3 is CASSFRQTDTQYF. This rearrangement joins TRBV12-3 or TRBV12-4 to TRBJ2-3. This CDR3 contains 13 residues.